This T cell receptor beta chain came from a study of CD8 T cells in ankylosing spondylitis (dated by TCRdb to about 2017). Regarding the research as a whole: The study profiled T cell receptor beta repertoires in healthy donors and ankylosing spondylitis patients to find disease-linked TCR variants. In total, the full study cohort was made up of 100 to 140 healthy donors and 25 to 30 ankylosing spondylitis patients. Peripheral blood samples were taken, and synovial fluid was additionally collected from ankylosing spondylitis patients.

The data were produced on an Illumina MiSeq. Quantitative 5'-RACE with molecular barcodes was used to prepare TCR beta libraries. The authors' pipeline ran thus. A new computational method, built on a probabilistic model of VDJ rearrangement, was used to identify disease-linked TCR variants. The public reads were reanalyzed by TCRdb: fastp trimming at Q25, MiXCR alignment, in-frame beta chains only. Here each entry gathers all rows of one CDR3 protein and keeps the most common genes and DNA. TCRdb's processing, not the authors', yielded these V and J calls. The sample profile shows approximately 35,000 distinct CDR3 sequences; approximately 14% of them were found once. 35% to 45% of the sample lies in the top ten. From the cysteine through the phenylalanine, the CDR3 covers 12 amino acids. The entry retains the CDR3 DNA only, 36 bases that are in frame from base 1. CDR1 SEHNR and CDR2 FQNEAQ were looked up in the germline V gene (reference sequence). Between the V and J ends, shortened by 3 bases and 11 bases respectively, the junction contains 13 bases.

Here is what the overall study found, with its caveats: Some motif variants were previously reported in synovial fluid and blood of reactive arthritis patients, suggesting common disease-initiation mechanisms. The disease-linked clones were reported as significantly enriched in matched synovial fluid samples from ankylosing spondylitis patients. Blood from ankylosing spondylitis patients appeared to be characterized by a TCR beta motif composed of roughly 8 highly homologous amino acid variants. A CD8+ phenotype was shown by the disease-linked clones, which were found at relatively low frequencies in peripheral blood.

This clonotype was seen a few times. This receptor's antigen is unknown. It has no much larger one-base neighbor in the sample; base qualities were not kept. This chain joins TRBV7-9 to TRBJ1-1; the D gene is perhaps TRBD1, on 5 matching bases. The TCR sequence derives from a male donor with ankylosing spondylitis or in good health (not recorded which). The sample taken for sequencing was blood. Here the CDR3 is given as CASSFDPGWAFF. The DNA reads TGTGCCAGCAGCTTTGACCCAGGGTGGGCTTTCTTT.